This T cell receptor (beta chain) derives from a study of cytomegalovirus exposure and HLA in healthy donors. The study, taken as a whole, reports: For TCR beta chains, V- and J-gene trimming was later linked to a missense DCLRE1C variant. What TCR beta sequences reportedly achieved was accurate prediction of HLA-A and HLA-B alleles in most subjects.

V shed 8 bases and J 2 bases; nucleotides not matched to a gene: 6. Germline assignment: CDR1 SGHNT and CDR2 YYREEE (reference sequence). This CDR3 comprises 13 residues. As for this clone: Its antigen is still unknown.

A multiplex PCR was run with 60 Vbeta primers and 13 Jbeta primers. The data were produced by immunoSEQ multiplex PCR, yet TCRdb's version contains in-frame clones alone and is incomplete. Seen in this sample are around 130,000 clones; the ten most common clones hold 1.5% to 2%. The chain uses TRBV5-4 and TRBJ1-1; the match to TRBD1 covers 7 bases. Sequencing was performed on PBMCs. The sequence was obtained from a woman aged 60-75 years in good health and CMV-seronegative. The CDR3 protein is CASSDRPNTEAFF. In nucleotides, the CDR3 is TGTGCCAGTTCGGACAGGCCCAACACTGAAGCTTTCTTT.